A single sample is the source of the 28 T cell receptor beta chains below, sequenced in a study of T-cell reconstitution after alpha-beta-depleted transplantation in children. The library targeted TCRbeta and was prepared with unique molecular identifiers. TCRdb recomputed calls from the PCR reads with MiXCR, one row per CDR3 protein. The table records fewer than 550,000 distinct CDR3 sequences, roughly a tenth of them present only once. The sample in question was PBMCs, obtained before TCRalphabeta/CD19-depleted stem cell transplant. All receptors derive from a child between 2 and 9 years old with inherited bone marrow failure, due to receive a stem cell transplant.

This clonotype has a handful of counts. The V call is TRBV7-2, the J call TRBJ2-1; 10 bases are a match to TRBD2. The CDR3 runs to 17 residues. V gave up 0 bases and J gave up 5 bases; unmatched junction bases: 7. Germline lookup yields CDR1 SGHTA and CDR2 FQGNSA. CDR3 region: CASSLALLAGAHNEQFF. Here the CDR3 DNA reads TGTGCCAGCAGCTTAGCGCTGCTAGCGGGAGCCCACAATGAGCAGTTCTTC.

The table lists this clonotype with many counts. V and J are TRBV27 and TRBJ2-5; no clear D gene. Germline assignment: CDR1 MNHEY and CDR2 SMNVEV (reference sequence). This CDR3 has 15 residues. The V gene lost 6 bases and the J gene lost 3 bases, with 17 bases spanning the gap. CDR3 residues: CASSRRRTDEETQYF. CDR3 nucleotide sequence: TGTGCCAGCAGCCGAAGACGGACGGACGAAGAGACCCAGTACTTC.

This clonotype was observed a handful of times. This sequence joins TRBV3-1 and TRBJ2-2; 7 bases align to TRBD2. This CDR3 comprises 15 residues. The germline V gene encodes CDR1 LGHDT and CDR2 YNNKEL (reference sequence). The junction had 5 bases not matched to a gene; V was cut back by 1 base and J by 6 bases. CDR3 bases: TGTGCCAGCAGCCAAGTGGGGGGGTTCGCCGGGGAGCTGTTTTTT. This translates into CASSQVGGFAGELFF.

This clonotype was recorded at least ten times. CDR3 DNA sequence: TGTGCCAGCTCACCACCAGTATCCGATACGCAGTATTTT. Residues: CASSPPVSDTQYF. The chain joins TRBV18 to TRBJ2-3; D remains ambiguous. V gave up 0 bases and J gave up 6 bases, with 7 bases separating them. This CDR3 is 13 amino acids long. The germline CDR1 and CDR2 sequences are KGHSH and LQKENI.

The chain links TRBV20-1 to TRBJ2-2; 13 bases are a match to TRBD2. The V gene end was trimmed by 4 bases and the J gene end by 3 bases; junction bases not matched to a gene: 5. The germline gives CDR1 DFQATT, CDR2 SNEGSKA (reference sequence). The CDR3 contains 16 residues. CDR3 in amino acids: CSATRLAGGDTGELFF. For the CDR3, the DNA is TGCAGTGCTACCCGACTAGCGGGAGGTGACACCGGGGAGCTGTTTTTT.

The J gene is TRBJ1-6, the V gene TRBV5-1; tentative D call: TRBD1 (5 bases). Germline CDR1 and CDR2: SGHRS and YFSETQ. The CDR3 totals 15 residues. The ends were cut back, 0 bases at V and 7 bases at J, with 11 bases in the middle. DNA for the CDR3: TGCGCCAGCAGCTTGGTGGGGGGGGGAAATTCACCCCTCCACTTT. Protein: CASSLVGGGNSPLHF.

This clonotype showed up many times. V is TRBV29-1 and J is TRBJ2-7, with 7 bases identical to TRBD1. The CDR3 has 14 residues. With V trimmed by 4 bases and J by 4 bases, 10 bases remained unmatched. Germline V CDR1 and CDR2: SQVTM, ANQGSEA. The CDR3 nucleotides read TGCAGCGTTGCTAGGACAGGTATGAGGTACGAGCAGTACTTC. This translates into CSVARTGMRYEQYF.

This clonotype was detected ten times or more. The genes are TRBV4-3 and TRBJ2-5; 10 bases fit TRBD2. V was pared by 0 bases and J by 2 bases, with 6 bases of the junction left unmatched. The CDR3 covers 17 residues. The germline gives CDR1 LGHNA, CDR2 YSLEER. CDR3 amino acids: CASSQDLAGARQETQYF. The CDR3 coding sequence is TGCGCCAGCAGCCAAGACCTAGCGGGAGCGCGACAAGAGACCCAGTACTTC.

This clonotype was seen only a few times. This could be a read error, since a much larger clone is one nucleotide away. The chain carries TRBV6-1 and TRBJ2-7; 8 bases match TRBD1. Germline lookup yields CDR1 MNHNS and CDR2 SASEGT. Losses at the gene ends were 6 bases for V and 3 bases for J; bases not matched to a gene: 4. This CDR3 contains 13 residues. The CDR3 DNA sequence: TGTGCCAGCAGCCGGACAGGGATCTACGAGCAGTACTTC. Protein sequence: CASSRTGIYEQYF.

On this clonotype: This may come from a read error, since a much larger clone is one base off. The rearrangement uses TRBV5-1 and TRBJ2-7; TRBD2 is a possible D gene (5 bases). The germline V gene encodes CDR1 SGHRS and CDR2 YFSETQ. The CDR3 has 14 amino acids. The V and J ends lost 4 bases and 5 bases respectively, with 16 bases between them. CDR3 in amino acids: CASSQITGSNEQYF. CDR3 nucleotide sequence: TGCGCCAGCAGCCAAATCACGGGGTCCAACGAGCAGTACTTC.

The table lists this clonotype with many counts. The chain couples TRBV6-5 to TRBJ2-7, with D possibly being TRBD1 or TRBD2 (5 bases each). Trimming left V 2 bases short and J 0 bases short, with 8 bases between. Per germline, CDR1 MNHEY and CDR2 SVGAGI. The CDR3 runs to 14 residues. CDR3 amino acids: CASSYGDHSYEQYF. In nucleotides, the CDR3 is TGTGCCAGCAGTTACGGGGACCACTCCTACGAGCAGTACTTC.

The genes are TRBV6-2 or TRBV6-3 and TRBJ2-5; D might be TRBD2 (6 bases). Germline V CDR1 and CDR2: MNHEY, SVGEGT. CDR3 length equals 16 residues. The V end was cut by 3 bases, the J end by 1 base, with 15 bases between. The CDR3 DNA follows: TGTGCCAGCAGTTATTGGCCAGCGGGCCCCCAAGAGACCCAGTACTTC. Translation gives CASSYWPAGPQETQYF.

V and J are TRBV19 and TRBJ1-2, with TRBD1 as a possible D gene (5 bases). CDR3 size: 13 residues. The V end was cut by 7 bases, the J end by 2 bases, with 11 bases between. The germline CDR1 and CDR2 sequences are LNHDA and SQIVND (reference sequence). CDR3 protein: CASTWDGNYGYTF. CDR3 sequence (DNA): TGTGCCAGTACCTGGGACGGCAACTATGGCTACACCTTC.

This clonotype has at least ten counts. This chain joins TRBV20-1 and TRBJ2-7; unclear D gene. The ends were cut back, 5 bases at V and 3 bases at J, with 8 bases in the middle. The CDR3 has 11 amino acids. Germline V gene sequence: CDR1 DFQATT, CDR2 SNEGSKA (reference sequence). For the CDR3, the DNA is TGCAGTGCTCCCGAGAACTACGAGCAGTACTTC. Translated, it gives CSAPENYEQYF.

This clonotype appeared a few times. The chain links TRBV6-1 to TRBJ2-1; 9 bases align to TRBD2. The germline V gene has CDR1 MNHNS and CDR2 SASEGT. The CDR3 is 19 residues long. V gave up 5 bases and J gave up 0 bases; unmatched junction bases: 14. The CDR3 sequence is CASSPPTGREGSSYNEQFF. Here the CDR3 DNA reads TGTGCCAGCAGTCCCCCGACCGGGCGGGAGGGAAGCTCCTACAATGAGCAGTTCTTC.

This clonotype showed up just a few times. This rearrangement joins TRBV18 to TRBJ1-5; TRBD1 might be the D (6 bases). Between the trimmed V and J ends, which lost 3 bases and 3 bases, there was a span of 9 bases. Germline CDR1 is KGHSH and CDR2 is LQKENI. The CDR3 covers 14 residues. The CDR3 DNA sequence: TGTGCCAGCTCACCGGACAGCTACAATCAGCCCCAGCATTTT. Protein: CASSPDSYNQPQHF.

This clonotype was seen many times. V is TRBV7-9 and J is TRBJ2-1; TRBD2 matches 13 bases. CDR3 length: 16 amino acids. V gave up 5 bases and J gave up 8 bases; unmatched junction bases: 9. CDR1 is SEHNR, CDR2 FQNEAQ, per germline (reference sequence). In DNA, the CDR3 is TGTGCCAGCAGCCCGACTAGCGGGAGGACAAGAGATGAGCAGTTCTTC. Its translation is CASSPTSGRTRDEQFF.

A note on this clonotype: This sequence may be a read error, since a much larger clone differs from it by one base. V and J are TRBV15 and TRBJ1-2; perhaps TRBD1 as D (5 bases). This CDR3 has 13 amino acids. The germline V gene encodes CDR1 LNHNV and CDR2 YYDKDF (reference sequence). The CDR3 nucleotides read TGTGCCCCCAGTCAAACAATGGGGGTAGGCTACACCTTC. It codes for CAPSQTMGVGYTF.

This clonotype was detected ten times or more. The V and J genes are TRBV10-1 and TRBJ2-2; D is possibly TRBD2 (6 bases). Germline lookup yields CDR1 WNHNN and CDR2 SYGVQD (reference sequence). The CDR3 consists of 15 residues. Trimming removed 5 bases at V and 3 bases at J, with 13 bases between. CDR3 sequence (DNA): TGCGCCAGCAGTCCTGAGACGGGGGACACCGGGGAGCTGTTTTTT. Translating gives CASSPETGDTGELFF.

The V call is TRBV29-1, the J call TRBJ2-7; 13 nucleotides line up with TRBD2. With 3 bases clipped from V and 2 bases from J, the junction kept 1 base outside the gene matches. Germline V gene lookup returns CDR1 SQVTM and CDR2 ANQGSEA. The CDR3 runs to 14 residues. The CDR3 nucleotides read TGCAGCGTTGAGGGACTAGCGGGGACCTACGAGCAGTACTTC. Translated: CSVEGLAGTYEQYF.

This clonotype was seen ten or more times. The DNA for the CDR3 is TGTGCCAGCAGCTTAGTAGCGGGAGAGGGCAATGAGCAGTTCTTC. This sequence encodes CASSLVAGEGNEQFF. The chain is built from TRBV7-9 and TRBJ2-1; 9 bases align to TRBD2. In germline, CDR1 is SEHNR, CDR2 FQNEAQ (reference sequence). CDR3 length: 15 residues. Germline trimming cut 1 base from V and 6 bases from J; bases unmatched to any gene: 4.

A note on this clonotype: A much more abundant neighbour one base away suggests this may be a read error. V and J are TRBV12-3 or TRBV12-4 and TRBJ1-5, with D perhaps matching TRBD1 (5 bases). The CDR3 loop spans 15 amino acids. Trimming took off 5 bases at V and 7 bases at J, with 18 bases between the two ends. The CDR3 reads CASSPWGGPGQPQHF. DNA of the CDR3: TGTGCCAGCAGTCCCTGGGGCGGACCAGGCCAGCCCCAGCATTTT.

This clonotype was counted at least ten times. The chain joins TRBV6-1 to TRBJ2-7; tentatively, D is TRBD1 (6 bases). V was shortened by 6 bases and J by 5 bases, with 17 bases between the two germline ends. CDR1 is MNHNS and CDR2 is SASEGT in the germline V gene. CDR3 size: 14 residues. In DNA, the CDR3 is TGTGCCAGCAGCCCGGGACCAGGGGTCGACGAGCAGTACTTC. This codes for CASSPGPGVDEQYF.

Ten or more counts support this clonotype. CDR3 sequence reads: CASRQTSGTYNEQFF. CDR3 coding DNA: TGTGCCAGCAGACAAACTAGCGGAACTTACAATGAGCAGTTCTTC. The chain recombines TRBV6-1 with TRBJ2-1; 8 bases agree with TRBD2. The CDR3 runs 15 residues. Trimming at V came to 6 bases and at J to 4 bases, leaving 8 bases not matched to a gene. Germline V gene data show CDR1 as MNHNS and CDR2 as SASEGT.

This clonotype was found many times. The chain combines TRBV29-1 with TRBJ2-1; 11 positions agree with TRBD2. This CDR3 is 13 amino acids long. Germline values: CDR1 SQVTM, CDR2 ANQGSEA. J was trimmed by 9 bases and V by 4 bases; bases with no gene match: 5. CDR3 nucleotide sequence: TGCAGCGTTGCTAGCGGGAGGAGTGGTGAGCAGTTCTTC. As protein: CSVASGRSGEQFF.

With regard to this clonotype: A read error may be the cause here, since a much bigger clone is one base away. The rearrangement links TRBV5-4 to TRBJ2-1; no definite D call. The germline CDR1 and CDR2 sequences are SGHNT and YYREEE (reference sequence). Trimming removed 1 base from V and 8 bases from J, with 13 bases in between. CDR3 length: 14 residues. Here the CDR3 reads CASSLPVSLDEQFF. In nucleotides, the CDR3 is TGTGCCAGCAGCTTGCCAGTCTCGCTTGATGAGCAGTTCTTC.

This clonotype was seen many times. This rearrangement joins TRBV4-3 to TRBJ2-3; D may be TRBD1 or TRBD2 (5 bases each). Trimming pared 4 bases from V and 0 bases from J, leaving 14 bases between. The germline V gene has CDR1 LGHNA and CDR2 YSLEER. The CDR3 runs to 16 residues. The CDR3 reads CASSPGTSLSTDTQYF. The CDR3 bases are TGCGCCAGCAGCCCGGGGACCTCTCTTAGCACAGATACGCAGTATTTT.

In its sample, this clonotype was seen many times. This chain uses TRBV29-1 with TRBJ2-7; TRBD2 matches 8 bases. V lost 2 bases to trimming and J lost 3 bases; unmatched junction nucleotides: 6. CDR1 and CDR2 (germline): SQVTM, ANQGSEA. This CDR3 is built from 14 residues. The CDR3 here is CSVELGLGSYEQYF. The DNA for the CDR3 is TGCAGCGTTGAATTGGGACTAGGGAGCTACGAGCAGTACTTC.